This TCR beta chain was identified in a study of tumor-infiltrating lymphocytes in primary liver carcinoma. Turning to the study itself: Surgical resection was the treatment these patients received for primary liver carcinoma. There were roughly 3.5 to 8 million productive TCRbeta reads per sample, a yield similar across tissue types.

V lost 0 bases and J lost 3, with 15 bases in between. Germline V gene lookup returns CDR1 SQVTM and CDR2 ANQGSEA. The CDR3 contains 15 residues. On this clonotype: No antigen is known for it. Possible read error: a much larger clone is one base away.

Constant-region priming of around 500 ng total RNA yielded TCR beta cDNA. Three-round nested multiplex PCR performed with slightly modified ARM-PCR produced the TCR beta libraries. The opening two PCR rounds, around 11 cycles each, paired TRBV1-TRBV30 forward primers with a C-beta reverse primer. Using its own MiXCR run on the multiplex PCR reads, TCRdb lists one record per CDR3 protein. The table has 310,000 or so distinct CDR3 sequences, more than 55% seen once; the top ten hold more than 15%. Germline DNA was also extracted, and blood RNA derived from unsorted whole blood. Study-level findings and limits: In the absence of sorting, bulk samples left CD4+ and CD8+ repertoires uncompared. Relative to blood, tumors carried a significantly larger fraction of the repertoire in their top 250 clones (p = 0.039).

The sequence came from a woman under 40 with primary liver carcinoma and hepatitis B virus infection. The rearrangement uses TRBV29-1 and TRBJ2-7; maybe TRBD1 (5 bases). The source material was peripheral blood. The CDR3 bases are TGCAGCGTTGAAGACCCTGGACACGGAGTCTACGAGCAGTACTTC. Protein: CSVEDPGHGVYEQYF.